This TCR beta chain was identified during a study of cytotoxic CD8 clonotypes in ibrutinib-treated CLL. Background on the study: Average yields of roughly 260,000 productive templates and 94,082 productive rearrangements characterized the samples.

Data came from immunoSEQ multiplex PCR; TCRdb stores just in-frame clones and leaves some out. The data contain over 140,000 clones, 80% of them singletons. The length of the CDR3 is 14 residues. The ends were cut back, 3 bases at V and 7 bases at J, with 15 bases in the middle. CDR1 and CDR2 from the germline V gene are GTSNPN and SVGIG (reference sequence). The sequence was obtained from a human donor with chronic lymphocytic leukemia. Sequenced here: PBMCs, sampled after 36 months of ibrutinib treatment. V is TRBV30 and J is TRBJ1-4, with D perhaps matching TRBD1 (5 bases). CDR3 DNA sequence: TGTGCCTGGAGGCCGGGACGAACGACTGAAAAACTGTTTTTT. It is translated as CAWRPGRTTEKLFF. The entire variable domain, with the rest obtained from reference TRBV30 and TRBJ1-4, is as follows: SQTIHQWPATLVQPVGSPLSLECTVEGTSNPNLYWYRQAAGRGLQLLFYSVGIGQISSEVPQNLSASRPQDRQFILSSKKLLLSDSGFYLCAWRPGRTTEKLFFGSGTQLSVL.